This TCR beta chain was documented in a study of identical twins. Findings and caveats of the study: Diverse VJ usage suggested most zero-insertion clonotypes were not invariant T cells.

A template switching step contributed a universal primer site, while unique molecular identifiers were present in the cDNA. TCRdb reprocessed the 5' RACE reads via MiXCR and lists one record per CDR3 protein. The sample lists hundreds of thousands of distinct CDR3 sequences, around a sixth seen once, with around 13% in the top ten. For this clonotype: Its target is unknown.

This CDR3 is 13 amino acids long. V dropped 1 base and J dropped 6 bases, with 10 bases sitting between them. The germline CDR1 and CDR2 sequences are SGHTA and FQGNSA. This same sample was also part of a study on T cells expressing NK-cell markers. That source reports: Among several donors, these clonotypes also ranked first in the CD3+CD56-NKG2C+ fraction.

The V call is TRBV7-2, the J call TRBJ2-7; no clear D. This sequence originates from a woman aged 18-29 years in good health. Sequencing was done on a sample of PBMCs. This CDR3 is CASSLGMVLEQYF. The DNA for the CDR3 is TGTGCCAGCAGCTTAGGAATGGTCCTCGAGCAGTACTTC. Looking up the rest from reference TRBV7-2 and TRBJ2-7 gives the full variable domain: GAGVSQSPSNKVTEKGKDVELRCDPISGHTALYWYRQSLGQGLEFLIYFQGNSAPDKSGLPSDRFSAERTGGSVSTLTIQRTQQEDSAVYLCASSLGMVLEQYFGPGTRLTVT.